Below, 23 T cell receptor beta chains from the same sample are listed, as sequenced in a study of blood T cell repertoires in COVID-19. Sequenced by immunoSEQ multiplex PCR; TCRdb stores in-frame clones only, minus some. This table has fewer than 200,000 clones, 70% to 85% appearing once. The sample consisted of peripheral blood. These receptors came from a man between 60 and 75 years old who had recovered from COVID-19.

J is TRBJ1-2 and V is TRBV5-1; no reliable D call. Per germline, CDR1 SGHRS and CDR2 YFSETQ. This CDR3 is built from 18 residues. Trimming removed 3 bases at V and 0 bases at J, with 21 bases between. This CDR3 reads CASSSRHPAGLSNYGYTF. DNA for the CDR3: TGCGCCAGCAGCTCCAGGCACCCCGCAGGACTATCTAACTATGGCTACACCTTC.

The V and J genes are TRBV7-9 and TRBJ2-7; D is unclear. V lost 5 bases and J 2 bases, leaving 13 bases between the germline ends. The CDR3 extends over 14 amino acids. Germline V lookup: CDR1 SEHNR, CDR2 FQNEAQ (reference sequence). This CDR3 reads CASSRGTIPYEQYF. CDR3 nucleotides: TGTGCCAGCAGCCGAGGTACGATACCCTACGAGCAGTACTTC.

The gene calls are TRBV21-1 and TRBJ2-7; the table's D call, TRBD1, has no DNA check behind it. TRBV21-1 is shown as a pseudogene. The CDR3 extends over 16 amino acids. CDR3: CASRNADRPNSYEQYF. In DNA, the CDR3 is TGTGCCAGCAGAAATGCAGACAGGCCGAACTCCTACGAGCAGTACTTC.

The gene calls are TRBV9 and TRBJ1-1; D perhaps matches TRBD1 (5 bases). The germline V gene has CDR1 SGDLS and CDR2 YYNGEE. CDR3 size: 16 residues. Trimming left V 3 bases short and J 1 base short, with 16 bases between. CDR3 amino acids: CASSAGGSGRNTEAFF. For the CDR3, the DNA is TGTGCCAGCAGCGCGGGGGGGTCAGGCAGGAACACTGAAGCTTTCTTT.

This clone occurred a few times. The V gene is TRBV3-1 (or the pseudogene TRBV3-2), the J gene TRBJ1-1, with 11 positions matching TRBD1. Germline lookup yields CDR1 LGHDT and CDR2 YNNKEL (reference sequence). V was clipped by 2 bases and J by 3 bases; unmatched bases: 5. This CDR3 has 16 amino acids. The CDR3 region is CASSQRTGGADTEAFF. The CDR3 bases are TGTGCCAGCAGCCAAAGGACAGGGGGCGCGGACACTGAAGCTTTCTTT.

The rearrangement joins TRBV2 to TRBJ1-2; TRBD1 matches at 7 bases. This CDR3 has 12 amino acids. Trimming took 4 bases from V and 4 from J; bases not matched to a gene: 0. The germline gives CDR1 SNHLY, CDR2 FYNNEI. CDR3 sequence: CASSGTGYGYTF. The CDR3 nucleotides read TGTGCCAGCAGTGGGACAGGCTATGGCTACACCTTC.

The chain couples TRBV30 to TRBJ1-4; a weak D match, TRBD1 (5 bases). Germline V gene data show CDR1 as GTSNPN and CDR2 as SVGIG (reference sequence). Trimming pared 5 bases from V and 0 bases from J, leaving 22 bases between. The CDR3 runs 18 residues. As DNA, the CDR3 is TGTGCCTGGCAACACGGGACTTTTGGGATTGCAACTAATGAAAAACTGTTTTTT. It is translated as CAWQHGTFGIATNEKLFF.

This clone appeared a few times. The chain recombines TRBV9 with TRBJ2-2, with D unresolved. The CDR3 loop spans 13 amino acids. Germline values: CDR1 SGDLS, CDR2 YYNGEE. V was pared by 0 bases and J by 8 bases, with 8 bases between. CDR3 region: CASSVARSGELFF. CDR3 nucleotide sequence: TGTGCCAGCAGCGTAGCTCGGTCTGGGGAGCTGTTTTTT.

The chain joins TRBV12-5 to TRBJ1-2; 9 bases match TRBD1. J was trimmed by 8 bases and V by 0 bases; bases with no gene match: 7. CDR1 is LGHNT, CDR2 FRNRAP, per germline. The CDR3 consists of 15 residues. The CDR3 bases are TGTGCTAGTGGTTTGGTAGTGGGACAGGGAGGAGGCTACACCTTC. It specifies CASGLVVGQGGGYTF.

This clone has a handful of counts. The chain recombines TRBV27 with TRBJ1-2, with 10 positions matching TRBD1. Per germline, CDR1 MNHEY and CDR2 SMNVEV (reference sequence). Unmatched junction bases numbered 5, after V lost 7 bases and J lost 3 bases. The CDR3 runs to 14 residues. The CDR3 is CASTSTGGYYGYTF. The CDR3 DNA sequence: TGTGCCAGCACCTCGACAGGGGGCTACTATGGCTACACCTTC.

This clone has a single count. The V call is TRBV6-4, the J call TRBJ2-1; TRBD2 is a possible D gene (9 bases). CDR3 size: 15 residues. In germline, CDR1 is MRHNA, CDR2 SNTAGT. V was clipped by 2 bases and J by 9 bases, with 17 bases between them. The CDR3 loop reads CASSDGGGGTGEQFF. CDR3 DNA sequence: TGTGCCAGCAGTGACGGCGGGGGGGGGACAGGTGAGCAGTTCTTC.

Only one count was recorded for this clone. This sequence joins TRBV7-3 and TRBJ2-3; D is unresolved. V was pared by 4 bases and J by 5 bases, with 10 bases between. The CDR3 is 13 amino acids. CDR1 SGHTA and CDR2 FQGTGA come from the germline V gene. The CDR3 DNA sequence: TGTGCCAGCAGCTCCAGTGGAGTAGATACGCAGTATTTT. Translation gives CASSSSGVDTQYF.

V is TRBV7-3 and J is TRBJ1-1; 7 bases match TRBD1. The germline CDR1 and CDR2 sequences are SGHTA and FQGTGA. This CDR3 region has 14 residues. After removal of 3 bases from V and 1 base from J, the junction contained 2 bases not matched to a gene. CDR3 coding DNA: TGTGCCAGCAGCTTGCAGGGGGGGAACACTGAAGCTTTCTTT. Its protein product is CASSLQGGNTEAFF.

The genes are TRBV5-6 and TRBJ1-5, with a tentative D call TRBD1 (6 bases). The germline V gene encodes CDR1 SGHDT and CDR2 YYEEEE. This CDR3 has 15 amino acids. Trimming removed 3 bases from V and 4 bases from J, with 14 bases in between. In nucleotides, the CDR3 is TGTGCCAGCAGCTCAGCAGGGGCTGGGAATCAGCCCCAGCATTTT. As protein: CASSSAGAGNQPQHF.

With regard to this clone: The junction shows a germline mismatch at one end, possibly a read error. The chain links TRBV7-9 to TRBJ1-2, with no clear D. Per germline, CDR1 SEHNR and CDR2 FQNEAQ (reference sequence). This CDR3 is 14 amino acids long. The CDR3 is CASTLEEAGYGYTF. As DNA, the CDR3 is TGTGCCAGCACCTTAGAGGAGGCTGGCTATGGCTACACCTTC.

The chain combines TRBV27 with TRBJ1-2; 7 nucleotides line up with TRBD1. V was clipped by 5 bases and J by 8 bases; unmatched bases: 17. This CDR3 is 16 amino acids long. Per the germline V gene, CDR1 is MNHEY and CDR2 is SMNVEV (reference sequence). This CDR3 reads CASSEYGTASPRGYTF. In DNA form, the CDR3 reads TGTGCCAGCAGTGAATACGGGACAGCCAGTCCTAGAGGCTACACCTTC.

The CDR3 bases are TGTGCCAGCAGCCTGGACAGTAATACGCAGTATTTT. Protein product: CASSLDSNTQYF. The chain couples TRBV7-2 to TRBJ2-3; tentatively, D is TRBD1 (6 bases). V was clipped by 5 bases and J by 7 bases, with 10 bases between them. Germline V gene lookup returns CDR1 SGHTA and CDR2 FQGNSA. The CDR3 extends over 12 amino acids.

V gene TRBV20-1 combines with J gene TRBJ2-1; D is possibly TRBD2 (6 bases). This CDR3 contains 15 residues. The ends were cut back, 3 bases at V and 0 bases at J, with 12 bases in the middle. CDR1 is DFQATT and CDR2 is SNEGSKA in the germline V gene (reference sequence). CDR3 region: CSASGTYRSYNEQFF. DNA of the CDR3: TGCAGTGCTAGTGGGACTTACCGCTCCTACAATGAGCAGTTCTTC.

CDR3 protein: CASSMTGYGAGANVLTF. CDR3 coding DNA: TGTGCCAGTAGTATGACAGGGTATGGGGCTGGGGCCAACGTCCTGACTTTC. The V and J genes are TRBV19 and TRBJ2-6; 7 positions agree with TRBD1. Germline lookup yields CDR1 LNHDA and CDR2 SQIVND (reference sequence). The V and J ends lost 3 bases and 2 bases, in that order; junction bases with no gene match: 7. The CDR3 consists of 17 residues.

This CDR3 reads CAWARGGGNQPQHF. The CDR3 coding sequence is TGTGCCTGGGCCAGGGGCGGTGGCAATCAGCCCCAGCATTTT. This sequence joins TRBV30 and TRBJ1-5, with D maybe TRBD1 (6 bases). V lost 5 bases to trimming and J lost 2 bases, with 13 bases between them. Germline V lookup: CDR1 GTSNPN, CDR2 SVGIG (reference sequence). The CDR3 loop spans 14 amino acids.

This chain joins TRBV7-2 and TRBJ2-5; tentatively, D is TRBD2 (6 bases). The V end lost 5 bases, the J end lost 5 bases, and 15 bases lay between the germline ends. Germline V CDR1 and CDR2: SGHTA, FQGNSA. The CDR3 totals 14 residues. The CDR3 sequence: CASSPGRPGETQYF. In nucleotides, the CDR3 is TGTGCCAGCAGCCCTGGGAGGCCGGGGGAGACCCAGTACTTC.

The chain has TRBV3-1 (or the pseudogene TRBV3-2) and TRBJ2-7, with TRBD1 matching over 9 bases. Germline lookup yields CDR1 LGHDT and CDR2 YNNKEL (reference sequence). The CDR3 extends over 14 amino acids. V lost 4 bases, J lost 6 bases, and 7 bases stayed unmatched. The chain's CDR3 is CASSPGTGWAEQYF. Here the CDR3 DNA reads TGTGCCAGCAGCCCCGGGACAGGGTGGGCCGAGCAGTACTTC.

V and J are TRBV5-6 and TRBJ1-1; 7 bases are shared with TRBD1. CDR1 is SGHDT and CDR2 is YYEEEE in the germline V gene. The CDR3 spans 16 residues. V lost 5 bases to trimming and J lost 3 bases; unmatched junction nucleotides: 13. The CDR3 nucleotides are TGTGCCAGCAGGAACAGGGGTAGAGTTCCGGACACTGAAGCTTTCTTT. Translated, it gives CASRNRGRVPDTEAFF.